The 32 T cell receptor beta chains in this list originate from one sample, sequenced in a study of blood T cell repertoires in COVID-19. The method was immunoSEQ multiplex PCR; TCRdb's version includes in-frame clones alone and lacks a portion of them. The sample lists 100,000 to 150,000 clones, approximately 83% occurring once. Sequencing was performed on peripheral blood. These receptors originate from a woman aged 50 to 60 with acute or convalescent COVID-19.

The chain uses TRBV28 and TRBJ1-2; 8 nucleotides agree with TRBD1. Germline V gene data show CDR1 as MDHEN and CDR2 as SYDVKM. This CDR3 spans 18 amino acids. With 6 bases clipped from V and 7 bases from J, the junction kept 22 bases outside the gene matches. The CDR3 loop is CASRSLAQGAGRKAGYTF. CDR3 in DNA: TGTGCCAGCAGGTCACTTGCCCAGGGGGCCGGCAGGAAGGCTGGCTACACCTTC.

The V gene is TRBV24-1, the J gene TRBJ1-4; 8 bases fit TRBD1. V lost 4 bases, J lost 8 bases, and 8 bases stayed unmatched. The CDR3 consists of 15 residues. Germline V gene data show CDR1 as KGHDR and CDR2 as SFDVKD. The CDR3 nucleotides read TGTGCCACCAGTGAATCAGGGGGCGCGGAAGAAAAACTGTTTTTT. Translating gives CATSESGGAEEKLFF.

The J gene is TRBJ2-7, the V gene TRBV5-1, with D perhaps matching TRBD1 (6 bases). In germline, CDR1 is SGHRS, CDR2 YFSETQ. The V gene lost 7 bases and the J gene lost 4 bases, with 21 bases spanning the gap. The CDR3 covers 15 residues. CDR3 coding DNA: TGCGCCAGCGAACTATTACAGGGAAATTCTTACGAGCAGTACTTC. Its translation: CASELLQGNSYEQYF. Full variable domain (outside the CDR3, taken from reference TRBV5-1 and TRBJ2-7): KAGVTQTPRYLIKTRGQQVTLSCSPISGHRSVSWYQQTPGQGLQFLFEYFSETQRNKGNFPGRFSGRQFSNSRSEMNVSTLELGDSALYLCASELLQGNSYEQYFGPGTRLTVT.

The V call is TRBV5-1, the J call TRBJ1-2; 8 bases fit TRBD1. The CDR3 is 13 amino acids. CDR1 is SGHRS, CDR2 YFSETQ, per germline. Trimming took 2 bases from V and 6 from J; bases not matched to a gene: 3. The CDR3 DNA is TGCGCCAGCAGCTTCACAGGGGGAGATGGCTACACCTTC. The encoded protein is CASSFTGGDGYTF.

This clone was seen once. The chain recombines TRBV7-8 with TRBJ1-5; no reliable D call. V was trimmed by 7 bases and J by 0 bases, leaving 28 bases between them. This CDR3 contains 20 residues. Germline V gene data show CDR1 as SGHVS and CDR2 as FQNEAQ. As DNA, the CDR3 is TGTGCCAGCACCGGAGTCGGGAAGACCCACGCGGGTATTAGCAATCAGCCCCAGCATTTT. Translation gives CASTGVGKTHAGISNQPQHF.

This clone was observed a single time. The V call is TRBV5-4, the J call TRBJ2-7; a weak D match, TRBD1 (6 bases). This CDR3 has 14 residues. V gave up 0 bases and J gave up 2 bases, with 9 bases separating them. The germline CDR1 and CDR2 sequences are SGHNT and YYREEE (reference sequence). The CDR3 DNA reads TGTGCCAGCAGCTTGGACAGGGCTACCTACGAGCAGTACTTC. Its translation is CASSLDRATYEQYF.

V gene TRBV19 combines with J gene TRBJ1-3; TRBD1 might be the D (5 bases). The CDR3 extends over 16 amino acids. V was clipped by 10 bases and J by 4 bases, with 23 bases between them. Looked up from germline, CDR1 is LNHDA and CDR2 is SQIVND (reference sequence). The CDR3 region has the DNA TGTGCCACCCGTCCCAGCAGGGCCATTTACGGAAACACCATATATTTT. It codes for CATRPSRAIYGNTIYF.

The V and J genes are TRBV30 and TRBJ1-2, with a weak D call TRBD1 (5 bases). Germline V gene sequence: CDR1 GTSNPN, CDR2 SVGIG (reference sequence). This CDR3 has 17 residues. Trimming stripped 2 bases from V and 5 bases from J, with 24 bases between. The CDR3 sequence: CAWSPPGQARKVYGYTF. Written as DNA, the CDR3 is TGTGCCTGGAGTCCACCCGGACAAGCACGGAAAGTTTATGGCTACACCTTC.

The rearrangement joins TRBV2 to TRBJ1-4; D not certain. This CDR3 comprises 12 residues. With 8 bases removed from V and 4 bases from J, the gap between germline ends came to 8 bases. Germline CDR1 reads SNHLY; CDR2 reads FYNNEI. The CDR3 DNA reads TGTGCCAGCCGAGCGTTTAATGAAAAACTGTTTTTT. Translation: CASRAFNEKLFF.

This clone was picked up a small number of times. V usage is TRBV6-5 and J usage is TRBJ2-7; D is possibly TRBD1 (7 bases). V lost 0 bases and J 6 bases, leaving 12 bases between the germline ends. Germline V gene sequence: CDR1 MNHEY, CDR2 SVGAGI. CDR3 length: 14 amino acids. CDR3 DNA: TGTGCCAGCAGTTACTCTGGAGGGGGCCGCGAGCAGTACTTC. It codes for CASSYSGGGREQYF.

The rearrangement joins TRBV12-3 or TRBV12-4 to TRBJ1-2, with a weak D call TRBD1 (5 bases). Trimming removed 9 bases from V and 2 bases from J, with 7 bases in between. The CDR3 length is 11 residues. The CDR3 nucleotides read TGTGCCAGTCAGGGAAACTATGGCTACACCTTC. As protein: CASQGNYGYTF.

In this sample, this clone turned up once. The V and J genes are TRBV7-2 and TRBJ2-3, with 8 bases matching TRBD2. With V trimmed by 4 bases and J by 0 bases, 12 bases remained unmatched. CDR1 and CDR2 (germline): SGHTA, FQGNSA. The CDR3 covers 18 residues. CDR3 sequence: CASSSKPGGGVSTDTQYF. The CDR3, as DNA: TGTGCCAGCAGCTCCAAACCGGGGGGGGGCGTTAGCACAGATACGCAGTATTTT.

CDR3: CASRGGSSYNEQFF. CDR3 nucleotide sequence: TGTGCCAGCAGGGGGGGGAGCTCCTACAATGAGCAGTTCTTC. This chain links TRBV27 with TRBJ2-1; 7 nucleotides agree with TRBD2. Germline V gene sequence: CDR1 MNHEY, CDR2 SMNVEV (reference sequence). With 6 bases clipped from V and 0 bases from J, the junction kept 2 bases outside the gene matches. The CDR3 length is 14 residues.

The chain couples TRBV28 to TRBJ1-2; a possible D gene is TRBD1 (5 bases). V lost 6 bases, J lost 4 bases, and 15 bases lay in between. This CDR3 has 14 residues. Germline assignment: CDR1 MDHEN and CDR2 SYDVKM. Written as DNA, the CDR3 is TGTGCCAGCAGCCCTCAGGACAAGACCTATGGCTACACCTTC. Its translation is CASSPQDKTYGYTF.

The chain joins TRBV6-5 to TRBJ1-4; 8 bases are a match to TRBD1. The CDR3 totals 15 residues. V was clipped by 6 bases and J by 8 bases; unmatched bases: 11. CDR1 and CDR2 (germline): MNHEY, SVGAGI. CDR3 coding DNA: TGTGCCAGCAGCGCCCTCGACAGGGGTCGGGAAAAACTGTTTTTT. It codes for CASSALDRGREKLFF.

The rearrangement uses TRBV10-2 and TRBJ1-1; a possible D gene is TRBD1 (6 bases). Looked up from germline, CDR1 is WSHSY and CDR2 is SAAADI. Trimming left V 5 bases short and J 1 base short, with 8 bases between. CDR3 length: 13 residues. The CDR3 sequence: CASSQGTNTEAFF. Written as DNA, the CDR3 is TGCGCCAGCAGTCAGGGGACGAACACTGAAGCTTTCTTT.

The chain links TRBV6-5 to TRBJ1-5, with TRBD1 identical over 7 bases. J was trimmed by 4 bases and V by 6 bases; bases with no gene match: 9. Germline lookup yields CDR1 MNHEY and CDR2 SVGAGI. The CDR3 contains 15 residues. DNA for the CDR3: TGTGCCAGCAGGCGGAGGGACAGCCCAAATCAGCCCCAGCATTTT. Translation gives CASRRRDSPNQPQHF.

The rearrangement joins TRBV30 to TRBJ1-4; maybe TRBD1 (5 bases). V was shortened by 3 bases and J by 4 bases, with 9 bases between the two germline ends. The V gene's germline CDR1 is GTSNPN and CDR2 SVGIG (reference sequence). CDR3 length: 13 residues. CDR3 protein: CAWRGQVNEKLFF. The CDR3 nucleotides read TGTGCCTGGAGGGGGCAGGTTAATGAAAAACTGTTTTTT.

This clone was picked up a small number of times. The V gene is TRBV9, the J gene TRBJ1-3; D is unresolved. The germline V and J ends were trimmed by 2 bases and 0 bases, with 15 bases remaining between them. This CDR3 has 17 residues. Germline V gives CDR1 SGDLS, CDR2 YYNGEE. In nucleotides, the CDR3 is TGTGCCAGCAGCGTTCATCCCCAGTCGAACTCTGGAAACACCATATATTTT. It specifies CASSVHPQSNSGNTIYF.

The chain carries TRBV6-5 and TRBJ2-5; 8 bases agree with TRBD1. This CDR3 is built from 13 residues. V lost 6 bases and J lost 4; bases outside the gene matches: 4. The germline V gene has CDR1 MNHEY and CDR2 SVGAGI. The CDR3 nucleotides read TGTGCCAGCAGCAGGACAGGGATAGAGACCCAGTACTTC. It specifies CASSRTGIETQYF.

The rearrangement links TRBV6-6 to TRBJ1-5; 7 bases agree with TRBD1. CDR1 and CDR2 from the germline V gene are MNHNY and SVGAGI (reference sequence). The junction had 3 bases not matched to a gene; V was cut back by 5 bases and J by 2 bases. CDR3 length equals 14 residues. The CDR3 sequence is CASSADRGNQPQHF. The CDR3 region has the DNA TGTGCCAGCAGTGCAGACAGGGGCAATCAGCCCCAGCATTTT.

The rearrangement links TRBV7-2 to TRBJ2-7, with a tentative D call TRBD1 (6 bases). Deletions cut 3 bases from V and 0 bases from J, with 9 bases between. Per germline, CDR1 SGHTA and CDR2 FQGNSA. The CDR3 is 14 residues long. CDR3 coding DNA: TGTGCCAGCAGCTTTGACAGGTACTCCTACGAGCAGTACTTC. Amino acids: CASSFDRYSYEQYF.

The genes are TRBV7-2 and TRBJ2-3; 11 nucleotides match TRBD2. Per germline, CDR1 SGHTA and CDR2 FQGNSA. The trim removed 1 base at V and 1 base at J, leaving 1 base unmatched. The CDR3 spans 16 residues. The CDR3 here is CASSLVSGGGTDTQYF. In nucleotides, the CDR3 is TGTGCCAGCAGCTTAGTTAGCGGGGGGGGCACAGATACGCAGTATTTT.

The chain joins TRBV3-1 (or the pseudogene TRBV3-2) to TRBJ2-1, with 9 nucleotides matching TRBD1. The CDR3 has 13 residues. The junction had 3 bases not matched to a gene; V was cut back by 2 bases and J by 10 bases. Germline V gene data show CDR1 as LGHDT and CDR2 as YNNKEL (reference sequence). In DNA, the CDR3 is TGTGCCAGCAGCCAATTCACAGGGGGCGAGCAGTTCTTC. Amino acids: CASSQFTGGEQFF.

The chain couples TRBV6-2 or TRBV6-3 to TRBJ2-7, with D possibly being TRBD1 (6 bases). With 2 bases removed from V and 1 base from J, the gap between germline ends came to 9 bases. Germline V gene sequence: CDR1 MNHEY, CDR2 SVGEGT. CDR3 length: 14 residues. CDR3 DNA sequence: TGTGCCAGCAGTTACACAGGGTTGTCCTACGAGCAGTACTTC. It translates to CASSYTGLSYEQYF.

This clone was found a few times. The V gene is TRBV27, the J gene TRBJ1-4; D remains ambiguous. CDR3 size: 15 residues. V dropped 2 bases and J dropped 4 bases, with 11 bases sitting between them. Germline CDR1 MNHEY, CDR2 SMNVEV (reference sequence). The CDR3 loop is CASSLEAVHNEKLFF. CDR3 nucleotides: TGTGCCAGCAGTTTAGAGGCAGTACATAATGAAAAACTGTTTTTT.

The chain couples TRBV29-1 to TRBJ2-3; 9 bases are a match to TRBD2. Unmatched junction bases numbered 12, after V lost 7 bases and J lost 1 base. This CDR3 is built from 16 residues. In germline, CDR1 is SQVTM, CDR2 ANQGSEA. CDR3 protein: CSASSGVRGRTDTQYF. DNA of the CDR3: TGCAGCGCATCTAGCGGGGTAAGAGGGCGCACAGATACGCAGTATTTT.

The V call is TRBV27, the J call TRBJ1-6; no definite D call. Per the germline V gene, CDR1 is MNHEY and CDR2 is SMNVEV (reference sequence). CDR3 length: 14 amino acids. Trimming left V 2 bases short and J 7 bases short, with 9 bases between. CDR3 bases: TGTGCCAGCAGTTTAGAGGATGAGAATTCACCCCTCCACTTT. It codes for CASSLEDENSPLHF.

This clone was seen a single time. This chain connects TRBV27 to TRBJ1-1, with TRBD1 as a possible D gene (6 bases). V dropped 3 bases and J dropped 4 bases, with 12 bases sitting between them. The CDR3 consists of 14 residues. CDR1 and CDR2 (germline): MNHEY, SMNVEV (reference sequence). The CDR3 DNA sequence: TGTGCCAGCAGTTTCAGGGGCCTAGTCACTGAAGCTTTCTTT. Translating it yields CASSFRGLVTEAFF.

The chain combines TRBV7-3 with TRBJ2-5; the D is unclear. Germline V CDR1 and CDR2: SGHTA, FQGTGA. V lost 5 bases, J lost 2 bases, and 15 bases lay in between. The CDR3 spans 15 residues. The CDR3 nucleotides read TGTGCCAGCAGCCAAGCCCATTCGTCTCAAGAGACCCAGTACTTC. Residues: CASSQAHSSQETQYF.

With regard to this clone: The same CDR3 is also encoded by other DNA sequences in this sample. The chain is built from TRBV19 and TRBJ2-7; a weak D match, TRBD2 (5 bases). Trimming shortened V by 5 bases and J by 3 bases, and 8 bases separated the two germline ends. Germline loops: CDR1 LNHDA, CDR2 SQIVND (reference sequence). CDR3 length: 12 amino acids. CDR3 in DNA: TGTGCCAGTAGTGACCGGGGCTACGAGCAGTACTTC. Amino acids: CASSDRGYEQYF.

The V and J genes are TRBV30 and TRBJ1-2; D is uncertain. This CDR3 region has 13 residues. The ends were cut back, 0 bases at V and 8 bases at J, with 13 bases in the middle. Germline V gene sequence: CDR1 GTSNPN, CDR2 SVGIG (reference sequence). Here the CDR3 DNA reads TGTGCCTGGAGTGTATCGGCCGCGGGGGGCTACACCTTC. Its translation: CAWSVSAAGGYTF.